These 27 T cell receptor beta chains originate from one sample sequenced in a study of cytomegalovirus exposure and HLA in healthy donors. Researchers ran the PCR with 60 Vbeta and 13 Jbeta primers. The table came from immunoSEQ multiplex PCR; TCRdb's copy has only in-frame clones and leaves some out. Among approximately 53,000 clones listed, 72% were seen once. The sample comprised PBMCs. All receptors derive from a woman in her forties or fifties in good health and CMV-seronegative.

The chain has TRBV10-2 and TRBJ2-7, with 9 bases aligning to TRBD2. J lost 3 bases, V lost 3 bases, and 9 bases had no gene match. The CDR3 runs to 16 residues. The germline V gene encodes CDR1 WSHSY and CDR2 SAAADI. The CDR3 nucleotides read TGCGCCAGCAGTGATCACAGACTAGCGGTTCACTACGAGCAGTACTTC. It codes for CASSDHRLAVHYEQYF.

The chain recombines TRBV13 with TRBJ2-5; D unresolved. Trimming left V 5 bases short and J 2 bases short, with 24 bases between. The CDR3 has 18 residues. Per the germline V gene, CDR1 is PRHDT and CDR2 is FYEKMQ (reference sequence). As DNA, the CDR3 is TGTGCCAGCAGCGCCCTCGTAAGGTCGGCGGCATCACAAGAGACCCAGTACTTC. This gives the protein CASSALVRSAASQETQYF.

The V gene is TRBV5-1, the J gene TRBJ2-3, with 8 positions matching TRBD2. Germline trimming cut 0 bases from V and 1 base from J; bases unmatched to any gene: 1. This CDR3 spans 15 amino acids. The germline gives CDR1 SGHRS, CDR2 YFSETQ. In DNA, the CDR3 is TGCGCCAGCAGCTTGGAACTAGCGGGCACAGATACGCAGTATTTT. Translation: CASSLELAGTDTQYF.

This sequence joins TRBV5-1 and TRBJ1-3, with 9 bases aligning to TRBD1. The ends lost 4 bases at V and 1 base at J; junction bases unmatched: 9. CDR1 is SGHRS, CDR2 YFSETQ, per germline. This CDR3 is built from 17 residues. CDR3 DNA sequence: TGCGCCAGCAGCGAGGGACAGGGAGACGGATCTGGAAACACCATATATTTT. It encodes CASSEGQGDGSGNTIYF.

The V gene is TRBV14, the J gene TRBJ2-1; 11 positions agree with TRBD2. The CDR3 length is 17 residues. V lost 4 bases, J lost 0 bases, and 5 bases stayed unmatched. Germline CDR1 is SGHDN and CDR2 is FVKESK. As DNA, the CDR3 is TGTGCCAGCAGCCGCGCTAGCGGGGGGTACTCCTACAATGAGCAGTTCTTC. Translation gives CASSRASGGYSYNEQFF.

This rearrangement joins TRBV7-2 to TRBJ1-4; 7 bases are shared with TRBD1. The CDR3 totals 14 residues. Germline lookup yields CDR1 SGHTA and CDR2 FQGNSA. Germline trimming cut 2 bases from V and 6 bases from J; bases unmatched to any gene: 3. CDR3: CASSLRGTDEKLFF. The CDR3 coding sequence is TGTGCCAGCAGCTTAAGGGGGACAGATGAAAAACTGTTTTTT.

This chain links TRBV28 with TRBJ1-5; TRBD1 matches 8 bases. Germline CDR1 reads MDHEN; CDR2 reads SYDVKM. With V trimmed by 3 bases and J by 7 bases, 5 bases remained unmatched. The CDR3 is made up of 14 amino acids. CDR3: CASSLPDREQPQHF. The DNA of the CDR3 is TGTGCCAGCAGTTTGCCGGACAGGGAACAGCCCCAGCATTTT.

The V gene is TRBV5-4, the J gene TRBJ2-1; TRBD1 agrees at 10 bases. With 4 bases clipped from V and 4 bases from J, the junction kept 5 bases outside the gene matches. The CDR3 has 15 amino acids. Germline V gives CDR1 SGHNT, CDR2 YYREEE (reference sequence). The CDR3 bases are TGTGCCAGCAGCGACGGGGACAGGGGATACAATGAGCAGTTCTTC. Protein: CASSDGDRGYNEQFF.

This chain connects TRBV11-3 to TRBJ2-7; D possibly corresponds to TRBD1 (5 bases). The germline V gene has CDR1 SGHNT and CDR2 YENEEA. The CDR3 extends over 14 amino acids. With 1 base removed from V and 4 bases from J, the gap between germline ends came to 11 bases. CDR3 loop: CASSLGLDSYEQYF. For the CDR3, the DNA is TGTGCCAGCAGCTTAGGCCTCGACAGTTACGAGCAGTACTTC.

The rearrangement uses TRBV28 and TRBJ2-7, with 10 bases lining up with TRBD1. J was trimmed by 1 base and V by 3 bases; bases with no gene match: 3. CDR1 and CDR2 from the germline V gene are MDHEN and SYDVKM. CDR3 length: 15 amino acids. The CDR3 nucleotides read TGTGCCAGCAGTTTTCCGGGACAGGGGTCCTACGAGCAGTACTTC. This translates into CASSFPGQGSYEQYF.

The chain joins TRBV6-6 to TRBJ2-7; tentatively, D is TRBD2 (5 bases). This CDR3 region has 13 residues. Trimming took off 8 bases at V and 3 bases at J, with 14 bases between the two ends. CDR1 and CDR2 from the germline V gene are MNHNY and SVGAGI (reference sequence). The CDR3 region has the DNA TGTGCCAGCGCAAAAGAGGGATTCTACGAGCAGTACTTC. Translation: CASAKEGFYEQYF.

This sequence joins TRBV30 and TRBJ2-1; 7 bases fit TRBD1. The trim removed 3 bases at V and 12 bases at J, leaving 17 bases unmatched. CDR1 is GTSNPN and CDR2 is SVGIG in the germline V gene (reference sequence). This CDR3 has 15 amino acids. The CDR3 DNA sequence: TGTGCCTGGAGCAGAGGGCAGGGGGTAGCTGGGGGGCAGTTCTTC. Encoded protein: CAWSRGQGVAGGQFF.

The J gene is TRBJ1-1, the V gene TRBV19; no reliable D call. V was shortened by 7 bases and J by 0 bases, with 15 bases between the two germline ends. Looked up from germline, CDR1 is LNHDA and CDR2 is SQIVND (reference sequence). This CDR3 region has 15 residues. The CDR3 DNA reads TGTGCCAGTAAGGAAGGAGTTTACCTGAACACTGAAGCTTTCTTT. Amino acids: CASKEGVYLNTEAFF.

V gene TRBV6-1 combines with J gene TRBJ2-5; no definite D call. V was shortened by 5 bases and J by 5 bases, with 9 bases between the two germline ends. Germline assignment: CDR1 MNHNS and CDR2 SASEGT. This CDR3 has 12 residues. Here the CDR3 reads CASSRVRETQYF. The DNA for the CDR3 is TGTGCCAGCAGTCGCGTCCGGGAGACCCAGTACTTC.

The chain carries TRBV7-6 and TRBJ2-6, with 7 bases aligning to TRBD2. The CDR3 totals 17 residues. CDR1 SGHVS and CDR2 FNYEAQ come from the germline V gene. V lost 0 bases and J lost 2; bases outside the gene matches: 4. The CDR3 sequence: CASSLAGRGAGANVLTF. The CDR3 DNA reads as TGTGCCAGCAGCTTAGCAGGGAGGGGAGCTGGGGCCAACGTCCTGACTTTC.

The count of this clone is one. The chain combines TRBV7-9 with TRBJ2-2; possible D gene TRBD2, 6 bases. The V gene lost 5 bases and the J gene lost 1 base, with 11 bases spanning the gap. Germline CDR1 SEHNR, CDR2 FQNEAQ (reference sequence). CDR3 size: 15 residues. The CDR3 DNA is TGTGCCAGCAGCCCCCCAGCGGGGAACACCGGGGAGCTGTTTTTT. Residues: CASSPPAGNTGELFF.

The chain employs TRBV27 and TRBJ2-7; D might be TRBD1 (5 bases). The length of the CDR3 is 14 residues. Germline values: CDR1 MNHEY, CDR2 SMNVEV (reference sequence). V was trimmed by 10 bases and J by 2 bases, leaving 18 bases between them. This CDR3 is CATQRQGFTYEQYF. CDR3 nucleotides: TGTGCCACCCAGAGGCAGGGATTCACCTACGAGCAGTACTTC.

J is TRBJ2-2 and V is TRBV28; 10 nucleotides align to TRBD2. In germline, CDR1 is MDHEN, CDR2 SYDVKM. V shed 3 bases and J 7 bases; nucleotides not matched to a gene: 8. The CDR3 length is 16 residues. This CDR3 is CASSFATSGTGGELFF. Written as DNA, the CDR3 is TGTGCCAGCAGTTTTGCCACTAGCGGGACGGGCGGGGAGCTGTTTTTT.

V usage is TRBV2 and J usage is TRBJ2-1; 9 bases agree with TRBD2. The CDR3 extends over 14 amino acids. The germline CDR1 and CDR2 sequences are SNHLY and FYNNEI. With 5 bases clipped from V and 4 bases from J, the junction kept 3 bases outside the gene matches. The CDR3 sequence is CASSTTSGYNEQFF. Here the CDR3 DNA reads TGTGCCAGCAGTACGACTAGCGGTTACAATGAGCAGTTCTTC.

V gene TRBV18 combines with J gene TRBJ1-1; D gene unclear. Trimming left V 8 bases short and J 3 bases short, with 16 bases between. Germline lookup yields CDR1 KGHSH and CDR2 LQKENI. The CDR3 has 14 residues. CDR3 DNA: TGTGCCAGCATATCCATTACCGGTCACACTGAAGCTTTCTTT. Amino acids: CASISITGHTEAFF.

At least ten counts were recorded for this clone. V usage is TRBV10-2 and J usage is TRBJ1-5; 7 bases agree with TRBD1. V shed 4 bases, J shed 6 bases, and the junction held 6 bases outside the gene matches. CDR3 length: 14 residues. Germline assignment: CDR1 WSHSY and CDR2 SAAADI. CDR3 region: CASSGGQAGQPQHF. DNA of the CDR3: TGCGCCAGCAGTGGAGGACAGGCAGGTCAGCCCCAGCATTTT.

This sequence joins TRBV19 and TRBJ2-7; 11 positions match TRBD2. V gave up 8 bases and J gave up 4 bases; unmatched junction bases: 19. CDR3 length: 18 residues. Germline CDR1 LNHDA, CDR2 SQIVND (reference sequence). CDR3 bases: TGTGCCAGTTACCAACCCCGGCCCGGGACTAGCGGCCGTTACGAGCAGTACTTC. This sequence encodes CASYQPRPGTSGRYEQYF.

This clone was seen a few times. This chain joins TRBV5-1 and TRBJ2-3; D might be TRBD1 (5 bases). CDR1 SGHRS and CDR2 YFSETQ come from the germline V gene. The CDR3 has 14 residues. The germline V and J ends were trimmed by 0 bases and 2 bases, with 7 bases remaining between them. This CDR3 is CASSLGGHTDTQYF. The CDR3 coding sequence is TGCGCCAGCAGCTTGGGGGGCCACACAGATACGCAGTATTTT.

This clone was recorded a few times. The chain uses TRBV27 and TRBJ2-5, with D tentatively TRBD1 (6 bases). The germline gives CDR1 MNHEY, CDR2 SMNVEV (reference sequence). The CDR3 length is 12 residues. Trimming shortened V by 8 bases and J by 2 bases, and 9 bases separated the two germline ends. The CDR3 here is CASYRDQETQYF. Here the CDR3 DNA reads TGTGCCAGCTACAGGGATCAAGAGACCCAGTACTTC.

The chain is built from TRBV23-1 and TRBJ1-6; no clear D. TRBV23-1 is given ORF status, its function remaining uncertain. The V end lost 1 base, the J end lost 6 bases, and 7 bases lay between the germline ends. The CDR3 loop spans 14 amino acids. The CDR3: CASSQFGSNSPLHF. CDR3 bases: TGCGCCAGCAGTCAATTTGGCAGTAATTCACCCCTCCACTTT.

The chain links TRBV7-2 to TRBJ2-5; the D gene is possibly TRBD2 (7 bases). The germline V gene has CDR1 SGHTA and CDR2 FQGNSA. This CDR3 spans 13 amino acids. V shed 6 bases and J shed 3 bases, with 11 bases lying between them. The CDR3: CASRKGGEETQYF. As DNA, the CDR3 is TGTGCCAGCAGGAAAGGGGGGGAAGAGACCCAGTACTTC.

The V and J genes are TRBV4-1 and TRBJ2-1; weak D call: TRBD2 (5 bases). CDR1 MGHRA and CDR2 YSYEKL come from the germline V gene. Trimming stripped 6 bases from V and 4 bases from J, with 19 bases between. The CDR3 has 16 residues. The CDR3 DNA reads TGCGCCAGCAGTCCAAATCGGGATGCGGAATACAATGAGCAGTTCTTC. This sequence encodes CASSPNRDAEYNEQFF.